This TCR beta chain was sequenced in a study of T-cell reconstitution after alpha-beta-depleted transplantation in children. Regarding this clonotype: This may come from a read error, since a much larger clone is one base off.

Unique molecular identifiers featured in how the TCRbeta library was prepared. TCRdb used MiXCR to reprocess the PCR reads, holding one entry per CDR3 protein. This repertoire shows 440,000 or so distinct CDR3 sequences, around two fifths found once; its top ten account for around 29%. The sequences come from PBMCs, collected before TCRalphabeta/CD19-depleted stem cell transplant. This clonotype was obtained from a girl under 10 years old with aplastic anemia, due to receive a stem cell transplant.

In nucleotides, the CDR3 is TGTGCCAGCAGCCCTGAACTAGCGGAGCAGAACTTC. Residues: CASSPELAEQNF. The rearrangement links TRBV28 to TRBJ2-7; TRBD2 matches at 8 bases. There are 12 residues in the CDR3. The germline gives CDR1 MDHEN, CDR2 SYDVKM.